What follows describes a single TCR beta chain. Its antigen is not known. Only in-frame clones appear in the TCRdb table, and some are missing; sequencing was by immunoSEQ multiplex PCR. The repertoire holds some 62,000 clones, more than 95% seen once, with 0.38% in the top ten. The sequenced cases were selected for having the highest brain T cell transcript signatures. At least one anti-epileptic drug was given before surgery. The record originates from a study of brain T cells in children with intractable seizures. Broader study findings: HCMV serostatus was not known, and viral specificity came from CDR3 similarity only.

Germline V gene sequence: CDR1 SGHTA, CDR2 FQGNSA. V lost 2 bases and J lost 4, with 5 bases in between. The CDR3 runs to 12 residues. V gene TRBV7-2 combines with J gene TRBJ1-1; D gene uncertain. Sequenced material: peripheral blood, taken at surgery. This TCR came from a boy in the first two years of life with focal cortical dysplasia and intractable seizures. The CDR3 spells CASSLTRTEAFF. The CDR3 DNA is TGTGCCAGCAGCTTAACTCGCACTGAAGCTTTCTTT.